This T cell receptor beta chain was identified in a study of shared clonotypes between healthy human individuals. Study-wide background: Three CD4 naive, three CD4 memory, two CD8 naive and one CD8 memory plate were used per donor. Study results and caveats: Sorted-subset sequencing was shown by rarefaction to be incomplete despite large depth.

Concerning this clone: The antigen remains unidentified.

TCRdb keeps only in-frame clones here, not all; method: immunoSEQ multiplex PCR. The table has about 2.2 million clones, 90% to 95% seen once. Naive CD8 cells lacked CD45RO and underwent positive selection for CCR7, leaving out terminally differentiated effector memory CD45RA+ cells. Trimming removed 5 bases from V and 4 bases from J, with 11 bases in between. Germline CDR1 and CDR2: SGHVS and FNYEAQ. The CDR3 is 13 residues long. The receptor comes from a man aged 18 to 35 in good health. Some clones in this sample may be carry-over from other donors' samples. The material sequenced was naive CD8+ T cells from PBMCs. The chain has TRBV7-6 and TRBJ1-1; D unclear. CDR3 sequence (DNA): TGTGCCAGCAGCGCGAGGGCGGGCACTGAAGCTTTCTTT. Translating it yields CASSARAGTEAFF.